Below are 14 T cell receptor beta chains sequenced from a single sample in a study of T cells in Graves' hyperthyroidism and ophthalmopathy. Regions amplified from RNA transcripts were the TCR beta CDR3 regions. HTBI primers were employed in a first-round RT-PCR of the TCR CDR3. TCRdb re-called the multiplex PCR reads with MiXCR, one entry per CDR3 protein. The sample has approximately 510,000 distinct CDR3 sequences; roughly 20% are singletons. Sequencing used blood. Receptors originate from a man aged 18 to 35 with Graves' hyperthyroidism.

CDR3 bases: TGTGCCTGGGGGGGGGCCGATGACGCCGGGGAGCTGTTTTTT. It is translated as CAWGGADDAGELFF. The V and J genes are TRBV30 and TRBJ2-2, with D possibly matching TRBD2 (7 bases). The V end was cut by 5 bases, the J end by 6 bases, with 16 bases between. The CDR3 is made up of 14 amino acids. From germline, CDR1 is GTSNPN and CDR2 SVGIG (reference sequence).

This clonotype was observed many times. For the CDR3, the DNA is TGTGCCAGCCGACTAGCGGGGACCACCTACGAGCAGTACTTC. It specifies CASRLAGTTYEQYF. The gene calls are TRBV6-2 or TRBV6-3 and TRBJ2-7; 11 positions agree with TRBD2. This CDR3 spans 14 amino acids. Unmatched junction bases numbered 5, after V lost 8 bases and J lost 2 bases. CDR1 and CDR2 from the germline V gene are MNHEY and SVGEGT.

The table lists this clonotype with a few counts. This chain uses TRBV19 with TRBJ2-4; D gene ambiguous. Looked up from germline, CDR1 is LNHDA and CDR2 is SQIVND (reference sequence). V was pared by 4 bases and J by 6 bases, with 13 bases between. This CDR3 spans 14 amino acids. The CDR3 loop is CASSTPRYSNIQYF. CDR3 in DNA: TGTGCCAGTAGTACCCCGCGTTATTCAAACATTCAGTACTTC.

This clonotype was recorded many times. The rearrangement joins TRBV6-5 to TRBJ2-7; 8 bases map to TRBD1. This CDR3 is 15 amino acids long. With 5 bases clipped from V and 9 bases from J, the junction kept 15 bases outside the gene matches. Germline CDR1 reads MNHEY; CDR2 reads SVGAGI. The CDR3 nucleotides read TGTGCCAGCAGTCTACCCGGGACAGGTTCTTCAGGGCAGTACTTC. It specifies CASSLPGTGSSGQYF.

The gene calls are TRBV9 and TRBJ2-5; D might be TRBD2 (7 bases). V was pared by 0 bases and J by 5 bases, with 14 bases between. Per germline, CDR1 SGDLS and CDR2 YYNGEE. CDR3 length: 15 residues. The CDR3 DNA follows: TGTGCCAGCAGCGTAGTATCGGGGGGCGGTGAGACCCAGTACTTC. Amino acids: CASSVVSGGGETQYF.

The chain links TRBV10-3 to TRBJ2-2; perhaps TRBD2 as D (5 bases). This CDR3 is 13 amino acids long. The germline CDR1 and CDR2 sequences are ENHRY and SYGVKD. The V gene lost 4 bases and the J gene lost 4 bases, with 7 bases spanning the gap. CDR3 DNA sequence: TGTGCCATCAGTGGGGAGACCACCGGGGAGCTGTTTTTT. Translated: CAISGETTGELFF.

This clonotype was seen many times. This chain joins TRBV12-3 or TRBV12-4 and TRBJ2-5; a possible D gene is TRBD1 (5 bases). The CDR3 runs to 14 residues. Trimming stripped 3 bases from V and 1 base from J, with 9 bases between. For the CDR3, the DNA is TGTGCCAGCAGTTTTGACAGTGCCCAAGAGACCCAGTACTTC. It is translated as CASSFDSAQETQYF.

This clonotype was seen repeatedly, ten times or more. V and J are TRBV9 and TRBJ2-5, with D perhaps TRBD2 (5 bases). The V end was cut by 3 bases, the J end by 7 bases, with 10 bases between. CDR1 and CDR2 from the germline V gene are SGDLS and YYNGEE. The CDR3 extends over 12 amino acids. Here the CDR3 reads CASSEGDGTQYF. The CDR3 DNA reads TGTGCCAGCAGCGAGGGAGACGGGACCCAGTACTTC.

The table lists this clonotype with many counts. This sequence joins TRBV12-3 or TRBV12-4 and TRBJ2-2; TRBD1 matches 9 bases. Unmatched junction bases numbered 10, after V lost 5 bases and J lost 6 bases. CDR3 length: 16 amino acids. CDR3 loop: CASSALGTGSAGELFF. CDR3 DNA sequence: TGTGCCAGCAGTGCCTTGGGGACAGGGAGTGCCGGGGAGCTGTTTTTT.

This rearrangement joins TRBV10-3 to TRBJ2-7, with 12 positions matching TRBD2. Unmatched junction bases numbered 8, after V lost 6 bases and J lost 11 bases. The CDR3 length is 13 residues. Germline V gives CDR1 ENHRY, CDR2 SYGVKD. The DNA of the CDR3 is TGTGCCATCAGGCCTAGCGGGGGGGACCAGGAGTACTTC. It yields the protein CAIRPSGGDQEYF.

This clonotype was detected only a few times. The V call is TRBV9, the J call TRBJ2-5, with 9 positions matching TRBD2. This CDR3 region has 15 residues. Germline V gives CDR1 SGDLS, CDR2 YYNGEE. V gave up 3 bases and J gave up 2 bases; unmatched junction bases: 5. The CDR3 here is CASSGRTSDQETQYF. In DNA, the CDR3 is TGTGCCAGCAGCGGGAGGACTAGCGATCAAGAGACCCAGTACTTC.

The chain joins TRBV12-3 or TRBV12-4 to TRBJ1-2; D not certain. The V end lost 4 bases, the J end lost 0 bases, and 15 bases lay between the germline ends. The CDR3 extends over 16 amino acids. CDR3 sequence (DNA): TGTGCCAGCAGTTCCTTCCGGGAAACAGCTAACTATGGCTACACCTTC. It codes for CASSSFRETANYGYTF.

The rearrangement links TRBV24-1 to TRBJ2-6, with no clear D. Germline V gene lookup returns CDR1 KGHDR and CDR2 SFDVKD. Trimming stripped 2 bases from V and 3 bases from J, with 7 bases between. This CDR3 is 15 amino acids long. CDR3 nucleotides: TGTGCCACCAGTGATTCGCGCTATGGGGCCAACGTCCTGACTTTC. Translating it yields CATSDSRYGANVLTF.

Note on this clonotype: An end of the junction does not agree with germline; a read error may underlie this. The chain recombines TRBV5-6 with TRBJ1-2, with D possibly being TRBD1 (6 bases). CDR3 size: 14 residues. Germline-derived CDR1 and CDR2 are SGHDT and YYEEEE. The CDR3 DNA is TGTGCCAGCAGCCGCCTCTTCTGGACAGATGGCTACGCCTTC. This encodes CASSRLFWTDGYAF. The complete variable domain, with remaining parts taken from reference TRBV5-6 and TRBJ1-2, reads DAGVTQSPTHLIKTRGQQVTLRCSPKSGHDTVSWYQQALGQGPQFIFQYYEEEERQRGNFPDRFSGHQFPNYSSELNVNALLLGDSALYLCASSRLFWTDGYAFGSGTRLTVV.